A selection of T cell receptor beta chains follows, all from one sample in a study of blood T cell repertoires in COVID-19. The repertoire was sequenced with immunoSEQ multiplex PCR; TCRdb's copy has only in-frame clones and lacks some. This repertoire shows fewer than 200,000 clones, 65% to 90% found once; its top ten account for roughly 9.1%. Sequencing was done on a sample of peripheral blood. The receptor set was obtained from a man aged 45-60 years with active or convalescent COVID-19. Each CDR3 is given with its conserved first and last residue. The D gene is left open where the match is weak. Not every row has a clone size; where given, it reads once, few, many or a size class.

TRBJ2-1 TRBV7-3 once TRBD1 TGTGCCAGCAGTCAGGGACAGATGAATGAGCAGTTCTTC CASSQGQMNEQFF
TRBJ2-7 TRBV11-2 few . TGTGCCAGCAGCTTAGAGGGGACCGGGGGCTACGAGCAGTACTTC CASSLEGTGGYEQYF
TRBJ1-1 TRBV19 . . TGTGCCAGTATCCCTACTCTGGGACACGGAGCCGCTGAAGCTTTCTTT CASIPTLGHGAAEAFF
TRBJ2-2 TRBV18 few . TGTGCCAGCTCACCAGAGACAGCGCTGAACACCGGGGAGCTGTTTTTT CASSPETALNTGELFF
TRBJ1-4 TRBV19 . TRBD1 TGTGCCAGTCAGTACAGCGCCAGGGGGACGAGGGCTAATGAAAAACTGTTTTTT CASQYSARGTRANEKLFF
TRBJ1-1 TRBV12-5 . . TGTGCTAGTGGTTGGACACCAGAGACTGAAGCTTTCTTT CASGWTPETEAFF
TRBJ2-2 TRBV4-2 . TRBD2 TGTGCCAGCAGCCCGAAACTAGGGCTAGCGGGAGACGGGGAGCTGTTTTTT CASSPKLGLAGDGELFF
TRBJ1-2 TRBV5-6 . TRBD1 TGTGCCAGCAGCTTGACAGGGGCTGGGGACTATGGCTACACCTTC CASSLTGAGDYGYTF
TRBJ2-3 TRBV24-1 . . TGTGCCACCAGCGACAGAGCTTCTCACACAGATACGCAGTATTTT CATSDRASHTDTQYF
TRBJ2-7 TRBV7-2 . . TGTGCCAGCAGCTTAACCCGAACTAGGAGCTACGAGCAGTACTTC CASSLTRTRSYEQYF
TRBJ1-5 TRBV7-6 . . TGTGCCAGCAGCTTAGCAGGGGAAGGGCTGCCCCAGCATTTT CASSLAGEGLPQHF
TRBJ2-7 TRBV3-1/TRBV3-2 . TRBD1 TGTGCCAGCAGCCAAGACCAACAGGGGGGCTTTGACGAGCAGTACTTC CASSQDQQGGFDEQYF
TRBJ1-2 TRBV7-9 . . TGTGCCAGCAGCTCCGGACAGCTCTATGGCTACACCTTC CASSSGQLYGYTF
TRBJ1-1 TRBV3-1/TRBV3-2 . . TGTGCCAGCAGCCAAAGACTCGGCCCAGAACTTCTGAACACTGAAGCTTTCTTT CASSQRLGPELLNTEAFF
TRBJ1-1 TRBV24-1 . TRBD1 TGTGCCACCAGTGATTTGCACAGGGGCACTGAAGCTTTCTTT CATSDLHRGTEAFF
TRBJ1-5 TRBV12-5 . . TGTGCTAGTGGTTTGGAACGGAATCAGCCCCAGCATTTT CASGLERNQPQHF
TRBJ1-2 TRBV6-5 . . TGTGCCAGCAGTTACAGAGCTAACTATGGCTACACCTTC CASSYRANYGYTF
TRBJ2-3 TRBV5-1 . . TGCGCCAGCAATAACGGGAACACAGATACGCAGTATTTT CASNNGNTDTQYF
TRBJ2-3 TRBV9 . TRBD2 TGTGCCAGCAGCGGCCGCGGGGGGCCGAGCACAGATACGCAGTATTTT CASSGRGGPSTDTQYF
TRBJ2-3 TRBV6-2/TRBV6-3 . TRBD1 TGTGCCAGCAGTTACCCCCAGGGGGCCCCTGGAGATACGCAGTATTTT CASSYPQGAPGDTQYF
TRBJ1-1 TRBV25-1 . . TGTGCCAGCAGGACAGGTTTGAACACTGAAGCTTTCTTT CASRTGLNTEAFF
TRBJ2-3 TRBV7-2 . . TGTGCCAGCAGCTATAGAATCACAGATACGCAGTATTTT CASSYRITDTQYF
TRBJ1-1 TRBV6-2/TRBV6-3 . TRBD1 TGTGCCAGCAGTTACGTCAGGGGGACTGAAGCTTTCTTT CASSYVRGTEAFF
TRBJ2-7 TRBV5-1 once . TGCGCCAGCAGCACCGGGACAAAAGTCTACGAGCAGTACTTC CASSTGTKVYEQYF
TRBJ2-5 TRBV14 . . TGTGCCAGCAGCCAACAAGTACGGGAGACCCAGTACTTC CASSQQVRETQYF
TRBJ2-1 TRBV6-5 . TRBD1 TGTGCCAGCCGGAAGACGGGACAGGGCGTTGAGCAGTTCTTC CASRKTGQGVEQFF
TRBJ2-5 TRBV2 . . TGTGCCAGCAGTGAGATGGGACAATTCCAAGAGACCCAGTACTTC CASSEMGQFQETQYF
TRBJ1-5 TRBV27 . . TGTGCCAGCAGCTGGGGCGAGTATCAGCCCCAGCATTTT CASSWGEYQPQHF
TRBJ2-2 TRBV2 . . TGTGCCAGCAGTGGCGATTCGATCCTCACCGGGGAGCTGTTTTTT CASSGDSILTGELFF
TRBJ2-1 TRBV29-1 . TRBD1 TGCAGCGTACAGGGGGCGTTGGATGAGCAGTTCTTC CSVQGALDEQFF
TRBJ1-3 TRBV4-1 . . TGCGCCAGCAGCCAAGATCTTCGAGGGGGCTCTGGAAACACCATATATTTT CASSQDLRGGSGNTIYF
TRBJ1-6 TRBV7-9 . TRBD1 TGTGCCAGCAGCTCCCTCCGGGACAGGAATTCACCCCTCCACTTT CASSSLRDRNSPLHF